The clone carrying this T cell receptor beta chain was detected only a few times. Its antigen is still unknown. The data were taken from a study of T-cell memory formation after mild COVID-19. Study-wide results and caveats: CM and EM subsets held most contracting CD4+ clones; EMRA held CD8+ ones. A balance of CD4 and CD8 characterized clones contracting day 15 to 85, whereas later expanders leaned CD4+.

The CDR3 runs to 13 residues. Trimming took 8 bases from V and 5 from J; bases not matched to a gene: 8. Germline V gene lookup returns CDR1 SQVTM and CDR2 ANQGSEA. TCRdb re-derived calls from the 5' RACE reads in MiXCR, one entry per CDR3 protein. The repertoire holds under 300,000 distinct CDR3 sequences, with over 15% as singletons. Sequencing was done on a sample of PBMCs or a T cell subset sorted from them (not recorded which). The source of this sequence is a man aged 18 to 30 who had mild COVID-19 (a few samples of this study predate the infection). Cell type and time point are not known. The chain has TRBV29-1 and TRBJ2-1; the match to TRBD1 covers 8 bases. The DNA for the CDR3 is TGCAGCACCGGACAGGGAGCCAACAATGAGCAGTTCTTC. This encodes CSTGQGANNEQFF.